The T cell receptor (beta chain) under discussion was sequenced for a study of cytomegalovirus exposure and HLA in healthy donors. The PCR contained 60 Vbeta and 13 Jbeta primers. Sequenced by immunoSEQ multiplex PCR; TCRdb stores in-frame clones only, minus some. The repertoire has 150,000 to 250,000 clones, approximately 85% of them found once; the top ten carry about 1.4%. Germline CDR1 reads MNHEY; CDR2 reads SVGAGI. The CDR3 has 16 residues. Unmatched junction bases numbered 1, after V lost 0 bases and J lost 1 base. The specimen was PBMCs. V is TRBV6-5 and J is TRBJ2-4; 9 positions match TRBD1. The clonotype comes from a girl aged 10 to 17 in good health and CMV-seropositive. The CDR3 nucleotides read TGTGCCAGCAGTTACTCCGGACAGGGGGCCAAAAACATTCAGTACTTC. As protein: CASSYSGQGAKNIQYF.